A selection of T cell receptor beta chains follows, all from one sample in a study of cytomegalovirus exposure and HLA in healthy donors. Assay used: immunoSEQ multiplex PCR; TCRdb lists only in-frame clones, some missing. Of over 95,000 clones detected, 70% to 80% appear once; the ten largest clones hold over 3%. The specimen sequenced was PBMCs. Receptor source: a man aged 40-55 years in good health and CMV-seronegative. CDR3s include the opening cysteine and the closing phenylalanine or tryptophan. A D gene is named only where the DNA matches it firmly. Clone size appears in some rows only: once, few, many, or a class for an expanded clone.

abundance,len,j_gene,v_gene,d_gene,CDR3aa,CDR3nt
NA,15,TRBJ1-5,TRBV28,TRBD1,CASRKEGTVNQPQHF,TGTGCCAGCAGAAAGGAGGGGACAGTCAATCAGCCCCAGCATTTT
NA,15,TRBJ2-3,TRBV5-6,TRBD1,CASILGQGSTDTQYF,TGTGCCAGCATCCTGGGACAGGGGAGCACAGATACGCAGTATTTT
once,15,TRBJ2-5,TRBV27,TRBD2,CASSLAGEIQETQYF,TGTGCCAGCAGTTTAGCGGGAGAGATCCAGGAGACCCAGTACTTC
NA,15,TRBJ2-3,TRBV2,TRBD1,CASSGGTGNTDTQYF,TGTGCCAGCAGTGGCGGGACAGGGAACACAGATACGCAGTATTTT
NA,13,TRBJ1-4,TRBV7-9,NA,CASSLAETEKLFF,TGTGCCAGCAGCTTAGCTGAGACAGAAAAACTGTTTTTT
NA,16,TRBJ2-3,TRBV4-1,TRBD2,CASSQANSGGGDTQYF,TGCGCCAGCAGCCAAGCGAATAGCGGGGGCGGGGATACGCAGTATTTT
NA,14,TRBJ1-2,TRBV9,NA,CASSDRGGLYGYTF,TGTGCCAGCAGCGACAGAGGTGGACTCTATGGCTACACCTTC
NA,14,TRBJ2-7,TRBV11-2,TRBD1,CASSLEVTGNGQYF,TGTGCCAGCAGCTTAGAGGTGACAGGGAACGGGCAGTACTTC
NA,15,TRBJ1-4,TRBV30,TRBD1,CAWSLFGTANEKLFF,TGTGCCTGGAGTCTGTTCGGGACAGCTAATGAAAAACTGTTTTTT
few,14,TRBJ1-6,TRBV5-5,TRBD1,CASSATGGNSPLHF,TGTGCCAGCAGCGCAACAGGGGGCAATTCACCCCTCCACTTT
NA,15,TRBJ1-2,TRBV27,TRBD1,CASRPRDRGLYGYTF,TGTGCCAGTCGACCCAGGGACAGGGGACTCTATGGCTACACCTTC
NA,16,TRBJ1-4,TRBV28,NA,CASSRGGPSSGKGLFF,TGTGCCAGCAGTCGGGGGGGGCCGTCTTCGGGGAAAGGGCTGTTTTTT
few,17,TRBJ1-2,TRBV21-1,NA,CASSAPRGVGTGGGYTF,TGTGCCAGCAGCGCCCCCCGGGGGGTAGGGACAGGGGGTGGCTACACCTTC
NA,15,TRBJ2-7,TRBV5-1,TRBD2,CASSLEGLAGTEQYF,TGCGCCAGCAGCTTGGAGGGACTAGCGGGAACCGAGCAGTACTTC
NA,19,TRBJ2-3,TRBV21-1,NA,CASNTAYGPGLTLTDTQYF,TGTGCCAGCAATACTGCTTACGGCCCCGGACTTACGCTCACAGATACGCAGTATTTT
NA,14,TRBJ2-7,TRBV10-2,NA,CASSGTWTPGEQYF,TGCGCCAGCAGTGGGACGTGGACTCCAGGTGAGCAGTACTTC
NA,14,TRBJ2-2,TRBV6-1,TRBD2,CASTREFGTGELFF,TGTGCCAGCACGCGGGAGTTCGGCACCGGGGAGCTGTTTTTT
NA,14,TRBJ2-1,TRBV6-1,NA,CASSVFSGDSEQFF,TGTGCCAGCAGTGTTTTTAGCGGGGACAGTGAGCAGTTCTTC
NA,15,TRBJ2-1,TRBV29-1,TRBD2,CSAGTSGSSYNEQFF,TGCAGCGCCGGGACTAGCGGGAGCTCCTACAATGAGCAGTTCTTC
NA,13,TRBJ2-7,TRBV10-1,NA,CASKDKNSYEQYF,TGCGCCAGCAAGGACAAGAACTCCTACGAGCAGTACTTC
NA,15,TRBJ2-7,TRBV5-4,NA,CASSLQGFRGSEQYF,TGTGCCAGCAGCTTGCAGGGGTTTCGGGGTAGCGAGCAGTACTTC
NA,12,TRBJ2-1,TRBV28,NA,CASSSNRDEQFF,TGTGCCAGCAGCTCTAACAGGGATGAGCAGTTCTTC
NA,16,TRBJ1-1,TRBV5-1,NA,CASSLGPLGLNTEAFF,TGCGCCAGCAGCTTGGGGCCCCTGGGGCTCAACACTGAAGCTTTCTTT
NA,13,TRBJ2-7,TRBV6-4,NA,CASSDSWRTEQYF,TGTGCCAGCAGTGACTCGTGGAGAACCGAGCAGTACTTC
NA,15,TRBJ2-7,TRBV27,TRBD2,CASRTYSGRTSEQYF,TGTGCCAGCAGAACCTATAGCGGGAGGACGTCCGAGCAGTACTTC
once,17,TRBJ1-1,TRBV5-4,TRBD1,CASSLGGTGEMNTEAFF,TGTGCCAGCAGCTTGGGGGGGACAGGTGAAATGAACACTGAAGCTTTCTTT
NA,13,TRBJ2-3,TRBV5-1,NA,CASSLEEADTQYF,TGCGCCAGCAGCTTGGAGGAGGCAGATACGCAGTATTTT
NA,13,TRBJ2-3,TRBV27,NA,CASSLSGSGTQYF,TGTGCCAGCAGTTTAAGTGGGAGCGGTACGCAGTATTTT
NA,13,TRBJ2-7,TRBV10-2,TRBD2,CASSVAGGHEQYF,TGCGCCAGCAGTGTAGCGGGAGGGCACGAGCAGTACTTC
NA,16,TRBJ1-3,TRBV7-8,TRBD1,CASVSGTGSFGNTIYF,TGTGCCAGCGTCTCCGGGACAGGATCCTTCGGAAACACCATATATTTT
few,13,TRBJ1-4,TRBV9,NA,CASSKNSGEKLFF,TGTGCCAGCAGCAAGAATTCAGGTGAAAAACTGTTTTTT
NA,14,TRBJ2-7,TRBV10-3,NA,CAISQSRGAYEQYF,TGTGCCATCAGTCAAAGCCGGGGAGCCTACGAGCAGTACTTC
NA,13,TRBJ1-1,TRBV5-1,TRBD1,CASTQGVNTEAFF,TGCGCCAGCACCCAGGGGGTGAACACTGAAGCTTTCTTT
NA,14,TRBJ2-7,TRBV7-9,NA,CASSAQDYSYEQYF,TGTGCCAGCAGCGCCCAGGATTATAGCTACGAGCAGTACTTC
few,16,TRBJ2-7,TRBV19,TRBD2,CASSPGLADSSYEQYF,TGTGCCAGTAGCCCGGGACTAGCGGACAGCTCCTACGAGCAGTACTTC
once,15,TRBJ2-2,TRBV5-5,NA,CASSLDRTNTGELFF,TGTGCCAGCAGCTTGGATAGGACAAACACCGGGGAGCTGTTTTTT
NA,12,TRBJ1-2,TRBV19,NA,CASSPQGLGYTF,TGTGCCAGTAGCCCCCAGGGATTGGGCTACACCTTC
NA,17,TRBJ1-6,TRBV19,TRBD1,CASSPTGKGTYNSPLHF,TGTGCCAGTAGCCCGACAGGGAAAGGGACCTATAATTCACCCCTCCACTTT
NA,16,TRBJ2-7,TRBV7-6,TRBD1,CASSLAEGGRAYEQYF,TGTGCCAGCAGCTTAGCAGAAGGGGGCAGGGCCTACGAGCAGTACTTC
NA,14,TRBJ2-2,TRBV2,TRBD1,CASKQGAMIGELFF,TGTGCCAGCAAGCAGGGGGCAATGATCGGGGAGCTGTTTTTT
few,15,TRBJ2-2,TRBV5-1,TRBD1,CASSRGQGATGELFF,TGCGCCAGCAGCCGAGGACAGGGGGCCACCGGGGAGCTGTTTTTT
NA,14,TRBJ2-7,TRBV28,NA,CASSQRTVSYEQYF,TGTGCCAGCAGTCAAAGAACGGTTAGCTACGAGCAGTACTTC
NA,14,TRBJ1-5,TRBV4-1,NA,CASSQEADFKPQHF,TGCGCCAGCAGCCAAGAAGCGGATTTTAAGCCCCAGCATTTT
NA,15,TRBJ1-4,TRBV14,NA,CASSSRQATNEKLFF,TGTGCCAGCAGCTCCCGCCAGGCGACTAATGAAAAACTGTTTTTT